In its sample, the clone carrying this TCR beta chain was seen a few times. Antigen specificity is unknown. As every portion of the isolated RNA was reverse transcribed, the sequencing read expressed TCRB transcripts. The method was immunoSEQ multiplex PCR; TCRdb's version includes in-frame clones alone and lacks a portion of them. This sample yields hundreds of thousands of clones, of which approximately 31% are seen a single time; 0.05% to 0.07% belongs to the top ten. Trimming pared 6 bases from V and 3 bases from J, leaving 9 bases between. The CDR3 has 11 residues. Germline V gene sequence: CDR1 DFQATT, CDR2 SNEGSKA (reference sequence). This sample is part of a study of beta chain features in type 1 diabetes. Study at large: All samples yielded over 95,000,000 examined sorted cells. Findings of the study overall: Naive, central memory and regulatory TCRB repertoires appeared more similar among patients than healthy donors. More deletions and fewer insertions at VDJ junctions were found in patients with type 1 diabetes. Sequencing the cDNA could make cells with high TCR expression show up more than they should.

The sequence derives from a man aged 18 to 30 in good health. Sample: naive CD4+ T cells from blood. This sequence joins TRBV20-1 and TRBJ2-7; D perhaps matches TRBD1 (6 bases). The CDR3 region is CSARGFYEQYF. The CDR3 coding sequence is TGCAGTGCGAGGGGGTTCTACGAGCAGTACTTC.